In this sample, the clone carrying this T cell receptor (beta chain) turned up a few times. Its target is not known. The data were obtained in a study of T cells after yellow fever vaccination. Study at large: SMART-Seq v4 Ultra Low Input handled preparation of low-cell-number fractions.

Generation of TCR cDNA used 5'RACE template switching (which added a universal primer site and UMIs). TCRdb itself ran the 5' RACE reads through MiXCR, one entry per CDR3 protein. The repertoire has some 99,000 distinct CDR3 sequences, under 7% of them found once; the top ten carry roughly 41%. The germline V and J ends were trimmed by 5 bases and 5 bases, with 7 bases remaining between them. The CDR3 covers 12 residues. Whole-study findings and limits: A minor fraction of clonotypes spanned both CD4 and CD8 compartments. Post-booster samples contained most primary-vaccination clones (just under 98% CD4, about 87% CD8).

The chain employs TRBV12-3 or TRBV12-4 and TRBJ2-1, with D hard to call. The clonotype was recovered from a man in his late teens or twenties who received the YFV17D yellow fever vaccine. Specimen: CD8+ T cells sorted from PBMCs, collected 10 days after the yellow fever booster vaccination. CDR3 sequence (DNA): TGTGCCAGCAGTCCGGGTAACAATGAGCAGTTCTTC. It encodes CASSPGNNEQFF.